These T cell receptor beta chains were read from a single sample in a study of blood T cell repertoires in COVID-19. Method: immunoSEQ multiplex PCR; TCRdb's copy keeps in-frame clones and lacks some. Seen here are roughly 250,000 clones, about 86% observed once, and the top ten hold about 4.5%. Sequencing was carried out using peripheral blood. These receptors came from a man aged 45-65 years with active or convalescent COVID-19. Each CDR3 is given with its conserved first and last residue. Each record gives: clone size, D gene, V gene, J gene, CDR3 DNA, CDR3 protein. D genes are given only for firm matches. Part of the rows lack a size; the others show once, few, many or a class for expanded clones.

NA	NA	TRBV7-3	TRBJ2-1	TGTGCCAGCAGCTTCCGAAGGGGTGAGCAGTTCTTC	CASSFRRGEQFF
once	TRBD1	TRBV5-1	TRBJ2-7	TGCGCCAGCAGCCCACCCGGACAGGAGACGCAGCAGTACTTC	CASSPPGQETQQYF
once	TRBD1	TRBV2	TRBJ2-7	TGTGCCAGCAGTCCCCTCGGGACAGGAGCCTACGAGCAGTACTTC	CASSPLGTGAYEQYF
few	NA	TRBV12-5	TRBJ2-7	TGTGCTAGTGGCCGGGTGGGGGGAATCCACGAGCAGTACTTC	CASGRVGGIHEQYF
NA	NA	TRBV6-5	TRBJ1-6	TGTGCCAGCAGTTACTCGGGTCAGGGAGGTAATTCACCCCTCCACTTT	CASSYSGQGGNSPLHF
NA	NA	TRBV5-4	TRBJ2-2	TGTGCCAGCAGCCCGGACTCCGGGCGGAGCACCGGGGAGCTGTTTTTT	CASSPDSGRSTGELFF
NA	NA	TRBV9	TRBJ1-2	TGTGCCAGCGGCAACCTACAGGGATTAGGTGGCTACACCTTC	CASGNLQGLGGYTF
NA	NA	TRBV7-2	TRBJ2-1	TGTGCCAGCAGCTTTAGGGGCTACAATGAGCAGTTCTTC	CASSFRGYNEQFF
NA	TRBD1	TRBV5-5	TRBJ2-5	TGTGCCAGCAGCTGGGACAGAAACCAAGAGACCCAGTACTTC	CASSWDRNQETQYF
NA	NA	TRBV3-1/TRBV3-2	TRBJ2-1	TGTGCCAGCAGCCAAGGAAGGGGTCTCAGGGAGCAGTTCTTC	CASSQGRGLREQFF
NA	NA	TRBV6-2/TRBV6-3	TRBJ1-2	TGTGCCAGCAGTCACACCGGGGGGGACTATGGCTACACCTTC	CASSHTGGDYGYTF
NA	TRBD1	TRBV13	TRBJ1-1	TGTGCCAGCAGCTCCAGGGGGCGCGGGTCTGAAGCTTTCTTT	CASSSRGRGSEAFF
NA	NA	TRBV7-8	TRBJ1-5	TGTGCCAGCAGCTTTAGCCCGTTCGGCAATCAGCCCCAGCATTTT	CASSFSPFGNQPQHF
NA	TRBD1	TRBV28	TRBJ2-7	TGTGCCAGCAGTTTAAGGGGGCTGTACGAGCAGTACTTC	CASSLRGLYEQYF
NA	TRBD1	TRBV6-2/TRBV6-3	TRBJ1-1	TGTGCCAGCAGCTCCTCCGGGACAGTGAACACTGAAGCTTTCTTT	CASSSSGTVNTEAFF
NA	NA	TRBV10-3	TRBJ2-1	TGTGCCATCAGTGAGTCGTCTACCGGCTACAATGAGCAGTTCTTC	CAISESSTGYNEQFF
NA	NA	TRBV19	TRBJ1-1	TGTGCCAGTAGTACGGCAGGGTCTTGCACTGAAGCTTTCTTT	CASSTAGSCTEAFF
NA	NA	TRBV27	TRBJ1-2	TGTGCCAGCAGCCCAATCACGGGGGAACCGGGATCTAACTATGGCTACACCTTC	CASSPITGEPGSNYGYTF
NA	NA	TRBV19	TRBJ1-5	TGTGCCAGTAGTATAGATAGGGAGGGCAATCAGCCCCAGCATTTT	CASSIDREGNQPQHF
NA	NA	TRBV21-1	TRBJ2-1	TGTGCCAGCAGCAAAGTAGGGACTAGCGGGGGGGATAACAATGAGCAGTTCTTC	CASSKVGTSGGDNNEQFF
NA	TRBD1	TRBV5-5	TRBJ2-5	TGTGCCAGCAGCTTGGGGGACAGGGGTCGTCAAGAGACCCAGTACTTC	CASSLGDRGRQETQYF
NA	NA	TRBV19	TRBJ2-7	TGTGCCAGTAGTTCCCCGGGCTACGAGCAGTACTTC	CASSSPGYEQYF
NA	TRBD2	TRBV6-6	TRBJ2-3	TGTGCCAGCAGTTACGTTCCTAGCGGGGGGGCTAGTACGCAGTATTTT	CASSYVPSGGASTQYF
once	NA	TRBV7-9	TRBJ1-2	TGTGCCAGCAGCCGTTGGGACATTGCTAACTATGGCTACACCTTC	CASSRWDIANYGYTF
NA	TRBD2	TRBV13	TRBJ2-7	TGTGCCAGCAGACCTTCGGGAGGGTCCCACGAGCAGTACTTC	CASRPSGGSHEQYF
NA	TRBD2	TRBV9	TRBJ2-2	TGTGCCAGCAGCGCCCCTAGCGGGGGGGCCCCCACCGGGGAGCTGTTTTTT	CASSAPSGGAPTGELFF
NA	NA	TRBV19	TRBJ1-2	TGTGCCAGTCTGAACCACCCAGGGCAGGATGGCTACACCTTC	CASLNHPGQDGYTF
few	NA	TRBV1	TRBJ1-5	TGCACCAGCAGCCATTTACAGGGCGATCAGCCCCAGCATTTT	CTSSHLQGDQPQHF